The rows below give T cell receptor beta chains drawn from one sample of a study of T-cell reconstitution after alpha-beta-depleted transplantation in children. MiXCR, run by TCRdb on the PCR reads, gives a single entry per CDR3 protein. The sample yields roughly 500,000 distinct CDR3 sequences, over 25% seen once. Sample: PBMCs from the stem cell graft donor, taken from the stem cell graft. Every receptor here comes from a human donor who donated a stem cell graft to a child with aplastic anemia. Each CDR3 is given with its conserved first and last residue. D genes are given only for firm matches. Clone sizes are given selectively: once, few, many, or a class where the clone is expanded.

d_gene: TRBD1
j_gene: TRBJ1-1
abundance: many
v_gene: TRBV12-3/TRBV12-4
len: 14
CDR3aa: CASSPGTVNTEAFF
CDR3nt: TGTGCCAGCAGCCCCGGGACAGTGAACACTGAAGCTTTCTTT

d_gene: TRBD1
j_gene: TRBJ2-5
abundance: many
v_gene: TRBV7-2
len: 15
CDR3aa: CASSSGQGVGQTQYF
CDR3nt: TGTGCCAGCAGCTCCGGACAGGGAGTGGGACAGACCCAGTACTTC

d_gene: TRBD2
j_gene: TRBJ2-1
abundance: -
v_gene: TRBV27
len: 15
CDR3aa: CASTKGGSSYNEQFF
CDR3nt: TGTGCCAGTACTAAAGGCGGGAGCTCCTACAATGAGCAGTTCTTC

d_gene: -
j_gene: TRBJ2-1
abundance: few
v_gene: TRBV29-1
len: 13
CDR3aa: CSGTGFLYNEQFF
CDR3nt: TGCAGCGGCACAGGGTTTTTGTACAATGAGCAGTTCTTC

d_gene: -
j_gene: TRBJ2-5
abundance: many
v_gene: TRBV7-2
len: 12
CDR3aa: CASSRGGETQYF
CDR3nt: TGTGCCAGCAGCCGAGGAGGGGAGACCCAGTACTTC

d_gene: -
j_gene: TRBJ1-4
abundance: -
v_gene: TRBV6-1
len: 14
CDR3aa: CASRLRWSEEKLFF
CDR3nt: TGTGCCAGCAGACTAAGGTGGTCAGAAGAAAAACTGTTTTTT

d_gene: TRBD2
j_gene: TRBJ2-1
abundance: -
v_gene: TRBV12-3/TRBV12-4
len: 15
CDR3aa: CASRQTSGRVNEQFF
CDR3nt: TGTGCCAGCAGGCAGACTAGCGGGAGGGTTAATGAGCAGTTCTTC

d_gene: -
j_gene: TRBJ1-5
abundance: -
v_gene: TRBV27
len: 14
CDR3aa: CASTKSGYGQPQHF
CDR3nt: TGTGCCAGCACTAAGTCAGGGTACGGTCAGCCCCAGCATTTT

d_gene: TRBD2
j_gene: TRBJ2-3
abundance: once
v_gene: TRBV7-2
len: 17
CDR3aa: CASSYSPELAGGDTQYF
CDR3nt: TGTGCCAGCAGCTATTCTCCGGAACTAGCGGGAGGAGATACGCAGTATTTT

d_gene: -
j_gene: TRBJ2-1
abundance: -
v_gene: TRBV4-2
len: 15
CDR3aa: CASSQDSLEVNEQFF
CDR3nt: TGTGCCAGCAGCCAAGATTCGCTGGAGGTCAATGAGCAGTTCTTC

d_gene: -
j_gene: TRBJ2-2
abundance: few
v_gene: TRBV7-3
len: 17
CDR3aa: CASSFRSAGGNTGELFF
CDR3nt: TGTGCCAGCAGCTTTCGGTCGGCGGGTGGGAACACCGGGGAGCTGTTTTTT

d_gene: TRBD2
j_gene: TRBJ2-1
abundance: -
v_gene: TRBV6-1
len: 17
CDR3aa: CASSGTSGSGGYNEQFF
CDR3nt: TGTGCCAGCAGCGGGACTAGCGGGAGTGGCGGATACAATGAGCAGTTCTTC

d_gene: -
j_gene: TRBJ2-7
abundance: few
v_gene: TRBV5-6
len: 14
CDR3aa: CASSFGRSSYEQYF
CDR3nt: TGTGCCAGCAGCTTCGGACGGAGCTCCTACGAGCAGTACTTC

d_gene: -
j_gene: TRBJ2-6
abundance: few
v_gene: TRBV7-2
len: 17
CDR3aa: CASSRGGPPSGANVLTF
CDR3nt: TGTGCCAGCAGCAGGGGGGGACCGCCCTCTGGGGCCAACGTCCTGACTTTC

d_gene: -
j_gene: TRBJ2-2
abundance: -
v_gene: TRBV20-1
len: 11
CDR3aa: CSARIFGELFF
CDR3nt: TGCAGTGCTAGAATCTTCGGGGAGCTGTTTTTT

d_gene: -
j_gene: TRBJ2-4
abundance: few
v_gene: TRBV9
len: 16
CDR3aa: CASSPTGLFTENIQYF
CDR3nt: TGTGCCAGCAGCCCAACAGGTCTGTTTACCGAAAACATTCAGTACTTC

d_gene: -
j_gene: TRBJ2-1
abundance: -
v_gene: TRBV28
len: 14
CDR3aa: CASSQGGLYNEQFF
CDR3nt: TGTGCCAGCAGTCAGGGGGGGCTGTACAATGAGCAGTTCTTC

d_gene: -
j_gene: TRBJ2-2
abundance: -
v_gene: TRBV12-3/TRBV12-4
len: 17
CDR3aa: CASSLSARDNPTGELFF
CDR3nt: TGTGCCAGCAGTTTATCAGCACGGGACAATCCCACCGGGGAGCTGTTTTTT

d_gene: -
j_gene: TRBJ2-3
abundance: many
v_gene: TRBV7-6
len: 15
CDR3aa: CASSSGSAGRDTQYF
CDR3nt: TGTGCCAGCAGCTCCGGAAGTGCGGGGCGAGATACGCAGTATTTT

d_gene: -
j_gene: TRBJ2-5
abundance: -
v_gene: TRBV28
len: 16
CDR3aa: CASSFSSFSGGETQYF
CDR3nt: TGTGCCAGCAGTTTTTCGAGCTTCTCCGGAGGGGAGACCCAGTACTTC

d_gene: -
j_gene: TRBJ1-5
abundance: -
v_gene: TRBV10-3
len: 13
CDR3aa: CAIGEKGNQPQHF
CDR3nt: TGTGCCATCGGGGAGAAAGGCAATCAGCCCCAGCATTTT

d_gene: TRBD1
j_gene: TRBJ1-1
abundance: -
v_gene: TRBV29-1
len: 15
CDR3aa: CSVEDPGQGHSEAFF
CDR3nt: TGCAGCGTTGAAGATCCGGGACAGGGGCATTCTGAAGCTTTCTTT

d_gene: -
j_gene: TRBJ1-2
abundance: -
v_gene: TRBV4-3
len: 15
CDR3aa: CASSLGRTKRGGYTF
CDR3nt: TGCGCCAGCAGCCTTGGTAGGACAAAAAGGGGGGGCTACACCTTC

d_gene: -
j_gene: TRBJ1-2
abundance: few
v_gene: TRBV20-1
len: 15
CDR3aa: CSARDLRSLNYGYTF
CDR3nt: TGCAGTGCTAGAGATCTCCGCAGCCTTAACTATGGCTACACCTTC

d_gene: TRBD1
j_gene: TRBJ2-1
abundance: many
v_gene: TRBV12-3/TRBV12-4
len: 13
CDR3aa: CASSGQGYNEQFF
CDR3nt: TGTGCCAGCAGTGGACAGGGGTACAATGAGCAGTTCTTC

d_gene: TRBD2
j_gene: TRBJ2-1
abundance: -
v_gene: TRBV20-1
len: 16
CDR3aa: CSARAIAGVSYNEQFF
CDR3nt: TGCAGTGCTAGGGCAATAGCGGGAGTTTCCTACAATGAGCAGTTCTTC

d_gene: TRBD1
j_gene: TRBJ2-7
abundance: few
v_gene: TRBV9
len: 14
CDR3aa: CASSVAGTGHEQYF
CDR3nt: TGTGCCAGCAGCGTAGCCGGGACAGGGCACGAGCAGTACTTC

d_gene: -
j_gene: TRBJ1-2
abundance: few
v_gene: TRBV7-2
len: 15
CDR3aa: CASSLDTGTRRGYTF
CDR3nt: TGTGCCAGCAGCTTAGATACCGGGACGAGAAGGGGCTACACCTTC

d_gene: TRBD2
j_gene: TRBJ2-1
abundance: -
v_gene: TRBV5-4
len: 21
CDR3aa: CASSLGYGTSGPQYSYNEQFF
CDR3nt: TGTGCCAGCAGCCTTGGGTATGGAACTAGCGGGCCTCAATACTCCTACAATGAGCAGTTCTTC

d_gene: -
j_gene: TRBJ1-6
abundance: -
v_gene: TRBV5-6
len: 14
CDR3aa: CASSLRLGNSPLHF
CDR3nt: TGTGCCAGCAGCTTGCGGCTCGGAAATTCACCCCTCCACTTT

d_gene: -
j_gene: TRBJ2-1
abundance: few
v_gene: TRBV5-4
len: 15
CDR3aa: CASSFAGGAPNEQFF
CDR3nt: TGTGCCAGCAGCTTCGCCGGCGGGGCCCCCAATGAGCAGTTCTTC

d_gene: TRBD1
j_gene: TRBJ1-1
abundance: -
v_gene: TRBV5-1
len: 17
CDR3aa: CASSLGGTGRSNTEAFF
CDR3nt: TGCGCCAGCAGCTTGGGAGGGACAGGAAGGTCGAACACTGAAGCTTTCTTT

d_gene: TRBD1
j_gene: TRBJ2-1
abundance: few
v_gene: TRBV27
len: 15
CDR3aa: CASSGDRGLYNEQFF
CDR3nt: TGTGCCAGCAGTGGCGACAGGGGGCTCTACAATGAGCAGTTCTTC

d_gene: -
j_gene: TRBJ1-1
abundance: -
v_gene: TRBV6-1
len: 11
CDR3aa: CASSDKAEAFF
CDR3nt: TGTGCCAGCAGTGATAAGGCTGAAGCTTTCTTT

d_gene: -
j_gene: TRBJ2-1
abundance: -
v_gene: TRBV7-2
len: 15
CDR3aa: CASSMGTGGRNEQFF
CDR3nt: TGTGCCAGCAGCATGGGGACTGGTGGCAGGAATGAGCAGTTCTTC

d_gene: -
j_gene: TRBJ1-6
abundance: -
v_gene: TRBV5-1
len: 15
CDR3aa: CASSPGQRRGAPLHF
CDR3nt: TGCGCCAGCAGCCCTGGACAGCGCCGGGGAGCACCCCTCCACTTT

d_gene: -
j_gene: TRBJ1-1
abundance: -
v_gene: TRBV9
len: 14
CDR3aa: CASSPVDRNTEAFF
CDR3nt: TGTGCCAGCAGCCCGGTGGACAGGAACACTGAAGCTTTCTTT

d_gene: -
j_gene: TRBJ2-1
abundance: -
v_gene: TRBV12-3/TRBV12-4
len: 13
CDR3aa: CASSFVGTEEQFF
CDR3nt: TGTGCCAGCAGTTTTGTGGGAACGGAGGAGCAGTTCTTC

d_gene: -
j_gene: TRBJ2-1
abundance: -
v_gene: TRBV4-3
len: 16
CDR3aa: CASSPIGTGKNSEQFF
CDR3nt: TGCGCCAGCAGCCCTATTGGAACAGGGAAGAATTCTGAGCAGTTCTTC

d_gene: TRBD2
j_gene: TRBJ2-1
abundance: few
v_gene: TRBV10-3
len: 13
CDR3aa: CAIGSGRRVEQFF
CDR3nt: TGTGCCATCGGAAGCGGGAGGAGGGTTGAGCAGTTCTTC

d_gene: -
j_gene: TRBJ1-5
abundance: -
v_gene: TRBV7-9
len: 17
CDR3aa: CASSLGAGGMSNQPQHF
CDR3nt: TGTGCCAGCAGCTTAGGTGCGGGGGGCATGAGCAATCAGCCCCAGCATTTT

d_gene: TRBD2
j_gene: TRBJ2-3
abundance: -
v_gene: TRBV5-1
len: 14
CDR3aa: CASSRGGQGDTQYF
CDR3nt: TGCGCCAGCAGCCGGGGGGGGCAGGGAGATACGCAGTATTTT